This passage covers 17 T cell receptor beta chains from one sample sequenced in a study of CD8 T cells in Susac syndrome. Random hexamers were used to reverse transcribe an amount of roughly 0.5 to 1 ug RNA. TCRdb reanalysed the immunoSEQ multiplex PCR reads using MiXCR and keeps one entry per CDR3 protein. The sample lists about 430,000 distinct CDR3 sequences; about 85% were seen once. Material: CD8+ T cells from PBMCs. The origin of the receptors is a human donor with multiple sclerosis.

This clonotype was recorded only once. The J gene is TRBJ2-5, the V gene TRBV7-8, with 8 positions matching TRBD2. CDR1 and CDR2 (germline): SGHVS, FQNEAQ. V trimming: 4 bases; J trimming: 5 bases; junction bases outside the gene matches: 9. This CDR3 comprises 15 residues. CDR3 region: CASSSPGGPGETQYF. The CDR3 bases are TGTGCCAGCAGCTCCCCGGGGGGGCCAGGCGAGACCCAGTACTTC.

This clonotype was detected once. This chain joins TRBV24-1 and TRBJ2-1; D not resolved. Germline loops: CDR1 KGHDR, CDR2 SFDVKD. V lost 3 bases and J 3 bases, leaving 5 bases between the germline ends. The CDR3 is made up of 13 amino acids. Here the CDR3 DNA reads TGTGCCACCAGTGATGCGTACTACAATGAGCAGTTCTTC. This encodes CATSDAYYNEQFF.

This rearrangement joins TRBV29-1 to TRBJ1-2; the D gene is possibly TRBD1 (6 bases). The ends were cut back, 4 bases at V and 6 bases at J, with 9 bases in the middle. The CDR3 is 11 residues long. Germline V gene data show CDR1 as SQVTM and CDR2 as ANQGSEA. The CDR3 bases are TGCAGCGTTGTCAGGGGAAATGGCTACACCTTC. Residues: CSVVRGNGYTF.

CDR3 region: CASSQHIEGTGGGYTF. The CDR3 DNA reads TGCGCCAGCAGCCAACACATAGAAGGGACAGGAGGAGGCTACACCTTC. This chain links TRBV4-1 with TRBJ1-2; 8 bases map to TRBD1. The CDR3 is 16 residues long. The J segment lost 8 bases and the V segment lost 2 bases, leaving 13 bases of the junction unmatched. Germline-derived CDR1 and CDR2 are MGHRA and YSYEKL.

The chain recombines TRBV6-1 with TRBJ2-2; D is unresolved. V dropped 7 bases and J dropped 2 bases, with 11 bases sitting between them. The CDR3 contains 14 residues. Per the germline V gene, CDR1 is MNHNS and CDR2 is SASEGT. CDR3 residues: CASILGINTGELFF. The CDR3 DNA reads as TGTGCCAGCATCCTCGGAATAAACACCGGGGAGCTGTTTTTT.

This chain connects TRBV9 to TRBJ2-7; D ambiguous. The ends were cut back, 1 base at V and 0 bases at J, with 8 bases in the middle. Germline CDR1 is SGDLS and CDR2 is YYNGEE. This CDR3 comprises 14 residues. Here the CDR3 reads CASSVSQSSYEQYF. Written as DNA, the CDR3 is TGTGCCAGCAGCGTATCCCAGAGCTCCTACGAGCAGTACTTC.

CDR3 nucleotides: TGTGCCAGCAGACAAACAGGGGTAGGAAACAATGAGCAGTTCTTC. This sequence encodes CASRQTGVGNNEQFF. This chain uses TRBV6-5 with TRBJ2-1; 7 bases align to TRBD1. The J segment lost 5 bases and the V segment lost 6 bases, leaving 10 bases of the junction unmatched. Germline lookup yields CDR1 MNHEY and CDR2 SVGAGI. The CDR3 spans 15 residues.

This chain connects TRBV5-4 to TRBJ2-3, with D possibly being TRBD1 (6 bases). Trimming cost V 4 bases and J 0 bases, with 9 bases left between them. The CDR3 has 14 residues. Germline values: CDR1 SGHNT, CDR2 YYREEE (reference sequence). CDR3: CASSQGSSTDTQYF. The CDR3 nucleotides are TGTGCCAGCAGCCAGGGGTCTAGCACAGATACGCAGTATTTT.

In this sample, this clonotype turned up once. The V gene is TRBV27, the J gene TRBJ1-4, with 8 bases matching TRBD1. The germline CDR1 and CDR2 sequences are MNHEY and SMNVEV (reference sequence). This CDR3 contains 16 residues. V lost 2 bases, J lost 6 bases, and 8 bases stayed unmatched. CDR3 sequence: CASSLRQGAVDEKLFF. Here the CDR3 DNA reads TGTGCCAGCAGTTTAAGGCAGGGGGCGGTCGATGAAAAACTGTTTTTT.

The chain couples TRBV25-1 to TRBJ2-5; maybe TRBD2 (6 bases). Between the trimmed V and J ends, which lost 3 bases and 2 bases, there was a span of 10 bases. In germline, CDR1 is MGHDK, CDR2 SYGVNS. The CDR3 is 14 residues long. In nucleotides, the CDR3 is TGTGCCAGCAGTGACGGAGGGGCTCAAGAGACCCAGTACTTC. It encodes CASSDGGAQETQYF.

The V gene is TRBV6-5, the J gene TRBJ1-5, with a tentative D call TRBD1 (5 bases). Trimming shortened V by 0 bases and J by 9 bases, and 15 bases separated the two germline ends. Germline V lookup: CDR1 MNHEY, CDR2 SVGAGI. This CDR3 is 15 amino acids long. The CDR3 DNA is TGTGCCAGCAGTTACTCGACCAGGGACTTCTGGCCCCAGCATTTT. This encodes CASSYSTRDFWPQHF.

DNA of the CDR3: TGTGCCAGCGCGCCCCCCGAGGGGGCTGATGAGCAGTTCTTC. Amino acids: CASAPPEGADEQFF. This chain joins TRBV12-3 or TRBV12-4 and TRBJ2-1; TRBD1 matches 7 bases. The length of the CDR3 is 14 residues. V lost 8 bases and J lost 8; bases outside the gene matches: 12.

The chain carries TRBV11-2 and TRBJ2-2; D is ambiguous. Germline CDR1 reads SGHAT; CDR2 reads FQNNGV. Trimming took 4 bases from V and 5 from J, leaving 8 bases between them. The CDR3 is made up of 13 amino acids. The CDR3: CASSSMGTGELFF. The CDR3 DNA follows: TGTGCCAGCAGCTCCATGGGGACCGGGGAGCTGTTTTTT.

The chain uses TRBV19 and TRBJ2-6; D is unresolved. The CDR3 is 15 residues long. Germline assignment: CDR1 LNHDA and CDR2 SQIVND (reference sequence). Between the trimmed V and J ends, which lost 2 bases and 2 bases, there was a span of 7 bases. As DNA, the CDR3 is TGTGCCAGTAGTATAATGGAAGCTGGGGCCAACGTCCTGACTTTC. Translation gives CASSIMEAGANVLTF.

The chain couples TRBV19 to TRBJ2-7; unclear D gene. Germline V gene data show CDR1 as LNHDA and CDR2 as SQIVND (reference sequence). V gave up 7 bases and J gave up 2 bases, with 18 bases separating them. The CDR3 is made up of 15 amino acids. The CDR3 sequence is CASNDRRRPPYEQYF. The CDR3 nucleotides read TGTGCCAGTAATGACCGAAGACGACCACCCTACGAGCAGTACTTC.

CDR3 DNA sequence: TGTGCCAGCAGCGCACCGGGACACTTTTACAATGAGCAGTTCTTC. Amino acids: CASSAPGHFYNEQFF. The rearrangement uses TRBV5-6 and TRBJ2-1, with a tentative D call TRBD1 (6 bases). V dropped 4 bases and J dropped 4 bases, with 15 bases sitting between them. Germline V CDR1 and CDR2: SGHDT, YYEEEE. This CDR3 contains 15 residues.

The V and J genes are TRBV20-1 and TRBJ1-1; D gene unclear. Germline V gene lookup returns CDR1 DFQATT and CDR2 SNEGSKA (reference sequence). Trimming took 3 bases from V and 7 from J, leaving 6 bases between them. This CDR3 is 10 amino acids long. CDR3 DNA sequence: TGCAGTGCTAGGTCTAGTGAAGCTTTCTTT. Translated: CSARSSEAFF.